Listed below are T cell receptor beta chains from one sample, sequenced in a study of T-cell reconstitution after alpha-beta-depleted transplantation in children. TCRdb independently ran MiXCR on the PCR reads; one entry per CDR3 protein. The sample lists about 900,000 distinct CDR3 sequences; around 30% were seen once. The sequencing here drew on PBMCs, mostly from graft donor cells, taken 360 days after TCRalphabeta/CD19-depleted stem cell transplant. The receptor set was obtained from a boy in the first two years of life who had a stem cell transplant for SCID, so the T cells may come from the graft donor. CDR3s include the opening cysteine and the closing phenylalanine or tryptophan. D genes are given only for firm matches. Only some rows state a clone size, as once, few, many or a class for expanded clones.

J	size	V	D	DNA	CDR3
TRBJ2-3	few	TRBV15	TRBD2	TGTGCCACCAGCAGAGATGCGGGGGGAACGGCAGATACGCAGTATTTT	CATSRDAGGTADTQYF
TRBJ2-3	NA	TRBV6-5	NA	TGTGCCAGCAGTTACCCGAAGACGGGGTTCACAGATACGCAGTATTTT	CASSYPKTGFTDTQYF
TRBJ1-6	few	TRBV14	TRBD1	TGTGCCAGCAGCCAACTAGGACAGGGAGGTTCACCCCTCCACTTT	CASSQLGQGGSPLHF
TRBJ2-2	NA	TRBV7-2	TRBD2	TGTGCCAGCAGCCAGAGCGGGGGGGCCCTCGGGGAGCTGTTTTTT	CASSQSGGALGELFF
TRBJ1-4	few	TRBV7-9	NA	TGTGCCAGCAGCGACCGCGCGGGGCGAGAGAGACTTGGAAAACTGTTTTTT	CASSDRAGRERLGKLFF
TRBJ2-3	few	TRBV12-5	TRBD1	TGTGCTAGTGGTTTGGGACAGGGCCCCACAGATACGCAGTATTTT	CASGLGQGPTDTQYF
TRBJ2-7	NA	TRBV28	TRBD2	TGTGCCAGCAGTTTATTGGGGGGGTGGCGCGAGCAGTACTTC	CASSLLGGWREQYF
TRBJ2-7	NA	TRBV12-3/TRBV12-4	NA	TGTGCCAGCAGTTTAAAGGGACAAGTCTCCTACGAGCAGTACTTC	CASSLKGQVSYEQYF
TRBJ2-3	NA	TRBV12-3/TRBV12-4	TRBD2	TGTGCCAGCAGTTCCGGACTAGAGACTAGCACAGATACGCAGTATTTT	CASSSGLETSTDTQYF
TRBJ2-1	few	TRBV4-1	TRBD1	TGCGCCAGCAGCCACTTTCCGGACAGGGGCCTTTACAATGAGCAGTTCTTC	CASSHFPDRGLYNEQFF
TRBJ2-3	few	TRBV5-1	TRBD2	TGCGCCAGCAGCTGGAGACCCAGCGGGGGACCTACAGATACGCAGTATTTT	CASSWRPSGGPTDTQYF
TRBJ1-1	many	TRBV20-1	NA	TGCAGTGCTAGGGGTGGTAAGGTGAACACTGAAGCTTTCTTT	CSARGGKVNTEAFF
TRBJ2-1	NA	TRBV5-6	NA	TGTGCCAGCAGTTCTCCAGTGAAGGACAGCTACAATGAGCAGTTCTTC	CASSSPVKDSYNEQFF
TRBJ1-5	NA	TRBV20-1	TRBD1	TGCAGTGCTATAGCCGGGACAGGGGGACGGCAGCCCCAGCATTTT	CSAIAGTGGRQPQHF
TRBJ2-5	NA	TRBV5-1	TRBD1	TGCGCCAGCAGCGACGGACAGGGGTTAGAGACCCAGTACTTC	CASSDGQGLETQYF
TRBJ2-5	few	TRBV7-7	NA	TGTGCCAGCAGCTTCGCCCCCCCGGAGACCCAGTACTTC	CASSFAPPETQYF
TRBJ2-7	NA	TRBV2	NA	TGTGCCAGCAGTCAGCCGGGCCTCGGAATTGAGCAGTACTTC	CASSQPGLGIEQYF
TRBJ2-3	NA	TRBV4-2	TRBD2	TGTGCCAGCAGCCAAGATCAGCTAGCGGGGGGAGATACGCAGTATTTT	CASSQDQLAGGDTQYF
TRBJ2-3	few	TRBV5-1	NA	TGCGCCAGCAGCTTGTTCGGGGCGCGACGGGTTAGCACAGATACGCAGTATTTT	CASSLFGARRVSTDTQYF
TRBJ1-3	NA	TRBV20-1	NA	TGCAGTGCTATACTGACAGAGGGAAACACCATATATTTT	CSAILTEGNTIYF
TRBJ1-4	NA	TRBV12-3/TRBV12-4	NA	TGTGCCAGCAGTTTCTCCCGGGGGTATGAAAAACTGTTTTTT	CASSFSRGYEKLFF
TRBJ2-5	many	TRBV11-2	NA	TGTGCCAGCAGCTTAGGAGGGAAGGGCAGGGAGACCCAGTACTTC	CASSLGGKGRETQYF
TRBJ2-7	NA	TRBV4-2	NA	TGTGCCAGCAGCCAGAACATCCGGAGCGAGCAGTACTTC	CASSQNIRSEQYF
TRBJ2-5	few	TRBV6-6	NA	TGTGCCAGCACCTCGGGCGGCGGAGAGACCCAGTACTTC	CASTSGGGETQYF
TRBJ2-6	NA	TRBV10-3	NA	TGTGCCATCAGCCCGGGCGGGTCTGGGGCCAACGTCCTGACTTTC	CAISPGGSGANVLTF